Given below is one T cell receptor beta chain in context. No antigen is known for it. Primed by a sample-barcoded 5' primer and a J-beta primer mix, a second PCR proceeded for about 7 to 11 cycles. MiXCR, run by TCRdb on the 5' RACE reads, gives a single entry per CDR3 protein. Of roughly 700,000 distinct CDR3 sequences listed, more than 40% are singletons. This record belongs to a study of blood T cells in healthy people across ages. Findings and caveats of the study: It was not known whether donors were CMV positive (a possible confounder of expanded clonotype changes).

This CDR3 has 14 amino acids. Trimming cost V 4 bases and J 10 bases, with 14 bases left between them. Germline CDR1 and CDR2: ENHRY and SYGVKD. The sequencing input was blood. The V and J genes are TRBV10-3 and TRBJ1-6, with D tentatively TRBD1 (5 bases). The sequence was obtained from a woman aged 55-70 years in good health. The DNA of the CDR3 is TGTGCCATCAGTGTCGGGGACCAGCAATCACCCCTCCACTTT. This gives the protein CAISVGDQQSPLHF.